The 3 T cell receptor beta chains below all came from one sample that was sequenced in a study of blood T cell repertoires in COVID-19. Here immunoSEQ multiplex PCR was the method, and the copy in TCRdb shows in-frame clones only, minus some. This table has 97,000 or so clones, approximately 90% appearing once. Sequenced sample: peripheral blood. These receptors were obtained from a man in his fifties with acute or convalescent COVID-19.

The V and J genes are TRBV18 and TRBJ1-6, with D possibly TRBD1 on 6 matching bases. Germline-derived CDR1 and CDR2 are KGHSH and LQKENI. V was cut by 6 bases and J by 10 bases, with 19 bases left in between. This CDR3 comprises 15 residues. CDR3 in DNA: TGTGCCAGCTCGACCCAGGCGGGGGCGCGGTCACCCCTCCACTTT. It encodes CASSTQAGARSPLHF. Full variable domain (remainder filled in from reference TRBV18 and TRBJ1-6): NAGVMQNPRHLVRRRGQEARLRCSPMKGHSHVYWYRQLPEEGLKFMVYLQKENIIDESGMPKERFSAEFPKEGPSILRIQQVVRGDSAAYFCASSTQAGARSPLHFGNGTRLTVT.

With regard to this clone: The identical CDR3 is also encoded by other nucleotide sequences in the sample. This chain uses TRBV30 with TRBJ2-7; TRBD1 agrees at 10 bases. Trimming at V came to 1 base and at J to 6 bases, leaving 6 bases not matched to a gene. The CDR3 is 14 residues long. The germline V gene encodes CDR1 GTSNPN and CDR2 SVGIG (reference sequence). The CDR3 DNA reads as TGTGCCTGGAGTGCCGGGACAGGGGCGGGCGAGCAGTACTTC. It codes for CAWSAGTGAGEQYF.

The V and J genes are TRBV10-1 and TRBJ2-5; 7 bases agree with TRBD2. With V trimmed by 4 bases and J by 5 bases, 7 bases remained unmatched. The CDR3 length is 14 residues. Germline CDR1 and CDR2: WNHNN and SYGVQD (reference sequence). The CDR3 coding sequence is TGCGCCAGCAGTGCTGCGGGAGCCACGGAGACCCAGTACTTC. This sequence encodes CASSAAGATETQYF.